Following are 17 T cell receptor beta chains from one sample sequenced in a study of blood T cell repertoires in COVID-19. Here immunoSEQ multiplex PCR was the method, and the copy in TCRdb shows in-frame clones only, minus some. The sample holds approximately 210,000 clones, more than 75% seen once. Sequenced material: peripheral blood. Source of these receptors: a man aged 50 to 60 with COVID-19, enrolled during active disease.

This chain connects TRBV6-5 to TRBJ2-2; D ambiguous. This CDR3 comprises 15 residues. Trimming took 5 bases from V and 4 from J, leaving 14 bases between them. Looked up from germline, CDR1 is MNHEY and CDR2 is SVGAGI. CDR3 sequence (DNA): TGTGCCAGCAGTCTAGACCCTCGGGTCACCGGGGAGCTGTTTTTT. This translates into CASSLDPRVTGELFF.

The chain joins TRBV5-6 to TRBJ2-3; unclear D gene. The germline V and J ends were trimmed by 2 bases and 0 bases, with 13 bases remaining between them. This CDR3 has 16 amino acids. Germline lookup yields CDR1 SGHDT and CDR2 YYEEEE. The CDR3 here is CASSLFRSISTDTQYF. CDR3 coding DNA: TGTGCCAGCAGCTTATTCCGGAGTATAAGCACAGATACGCAGTATTTT.

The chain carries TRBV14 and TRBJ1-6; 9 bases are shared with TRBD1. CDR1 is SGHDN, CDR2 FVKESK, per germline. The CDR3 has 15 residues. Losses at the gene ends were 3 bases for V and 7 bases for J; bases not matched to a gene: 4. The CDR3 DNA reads TGTGCCAGCAGCCAGGCGGGACAGGGAAATTCACCCCTCCACTTT. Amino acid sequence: CASSQAGQGNSPLHF. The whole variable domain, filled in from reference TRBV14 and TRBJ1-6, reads EAGVTQFPSHSVIEKGQTVTLRCDPISGHDNLYWYRRVMGKEIKFLLHFVKESKQDESGMPNNRFLAERTGGTYSTLKVQPAELEDSGVYFCASSQAGQGNSPLHFGNGTRLTVT.

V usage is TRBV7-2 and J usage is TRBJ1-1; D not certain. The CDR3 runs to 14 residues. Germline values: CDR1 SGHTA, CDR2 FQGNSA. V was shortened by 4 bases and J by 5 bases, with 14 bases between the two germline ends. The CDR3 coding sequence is TGTGCCAGCAGCTCCGCCGCCAGGAGGACTGAAGCTTTCTTT. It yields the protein CASSSAARRTEAFF.

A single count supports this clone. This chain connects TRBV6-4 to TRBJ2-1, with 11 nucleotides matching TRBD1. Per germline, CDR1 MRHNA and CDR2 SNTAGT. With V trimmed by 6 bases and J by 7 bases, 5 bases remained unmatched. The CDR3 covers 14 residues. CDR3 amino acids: CASSRDRGSNEQFF. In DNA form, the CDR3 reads TGTGCCAGCAGCAGGGACAGGGGGTCGAATGAGCAGTTCTTC.

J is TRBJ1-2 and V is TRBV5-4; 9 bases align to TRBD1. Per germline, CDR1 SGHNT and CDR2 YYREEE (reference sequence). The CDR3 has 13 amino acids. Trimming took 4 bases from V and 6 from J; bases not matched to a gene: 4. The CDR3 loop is CASSRDRVDGYTF. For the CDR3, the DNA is TGTGCCAGCAGCCGGGACAGGGTTGATGGCTACACCTTC.

This CDR3 is CASSLAQGQPQHF. CDR3 nucleotide sequence: TGTGCCAGCAGCTTAGCCCAGGGTCAGCCCCAGCATTTT. V gene TRBV11-2 combines with J gene TRBJ1-5, with D possibly matching TRBD1 (5 bases). The CDR3 covers 13 residues. Per germline, CDR1 SGHAT and CDR2 FQNNGV. Trimming removed 1 base from V and 6 bases from J, with 7 bases in between.

The chain's CDR3 is CASSQDPDRVGTNEKLFF. The CDR3 DNA reads TGTGCCAGCAGCCAAGATCCCGACAGGGTGGGGACTAATGAAAAACTGTTTTTT. The genes are TRBV4-2 and TRBJ1-4; 7 bases fit TRBD1. Losses at the gene ends were 0 bases for V and 2 bases for J; bases not matched to a gene: 9. There are 18 residues in the CDR3. Germline V gene data show CDR1 as LGHNA and CDR2 as YNFKEQ.

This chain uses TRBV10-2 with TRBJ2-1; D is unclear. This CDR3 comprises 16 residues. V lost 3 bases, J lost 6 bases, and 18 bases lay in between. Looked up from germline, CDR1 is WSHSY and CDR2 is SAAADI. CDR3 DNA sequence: TGCGCCAGCAGTGAAGGCGGTGGTTTTGTGGGCAATGAGCAGTTCTTC. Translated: CASSEGGGFVGNEQFF.

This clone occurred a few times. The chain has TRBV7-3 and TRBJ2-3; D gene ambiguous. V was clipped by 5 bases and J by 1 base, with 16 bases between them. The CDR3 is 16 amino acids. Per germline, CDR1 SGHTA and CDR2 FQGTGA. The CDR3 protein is CASSRQVPYRTDTQYF. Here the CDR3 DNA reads TGTGCCAGCAGCAGACAAGTCCCTTATCGCACAGATACGCAGTATTTT.

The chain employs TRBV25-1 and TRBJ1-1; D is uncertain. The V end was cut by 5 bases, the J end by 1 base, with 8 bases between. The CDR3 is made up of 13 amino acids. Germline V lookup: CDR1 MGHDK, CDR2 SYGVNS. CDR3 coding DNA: TGTGCCAGCAGTCCTGCAGGGAACACTGAAGCTTTCTTT. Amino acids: CASSPAGNTEAFF.

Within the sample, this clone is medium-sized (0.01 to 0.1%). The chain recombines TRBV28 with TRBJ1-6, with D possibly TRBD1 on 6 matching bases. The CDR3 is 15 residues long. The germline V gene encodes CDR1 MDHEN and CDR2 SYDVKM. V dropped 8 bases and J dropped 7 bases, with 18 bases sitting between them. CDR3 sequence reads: CASRSHQGSNSPLHF. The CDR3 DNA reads TGTGCCAGCCGTTCCCATCAGGGGAGCAATTCACCCCTCCACTTT.

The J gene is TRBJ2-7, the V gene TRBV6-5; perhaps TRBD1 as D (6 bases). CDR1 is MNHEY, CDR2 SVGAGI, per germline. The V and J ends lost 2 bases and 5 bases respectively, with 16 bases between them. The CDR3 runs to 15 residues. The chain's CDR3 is CASSYERNRANEQYF. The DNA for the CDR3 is TGTGCCAGCAGTTACGAGCGGAACAGGGCCAACGAGCAGTACTTC.

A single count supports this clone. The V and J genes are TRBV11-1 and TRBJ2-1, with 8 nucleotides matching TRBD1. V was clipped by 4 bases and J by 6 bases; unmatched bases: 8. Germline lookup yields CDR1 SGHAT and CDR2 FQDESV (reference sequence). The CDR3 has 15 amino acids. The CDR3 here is CASSSNRGSGNEQFF. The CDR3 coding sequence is TGTGCCAGCAGCTCCAACAGGGGGTCGGGCAATGAGCAGTTCTTC.

The DNA for the CDR3 is TGTGCCAGCAGCTTATCGCTGCTAGCGGGGGATATCCAAGAGACCCAGTACTTC. This translates into CASSLSLLAGDIQETQYF. This chain links TRBV7-3 with TRBJ2-5; TRBD2 aligns across 10 bases. V lost 2 bases, J lost 1 base, and 10 bases stayed unmatched. In germline, CDR1 is SGHTA, CDR2 FQGTGA. The CDR3 spans 18 residues.

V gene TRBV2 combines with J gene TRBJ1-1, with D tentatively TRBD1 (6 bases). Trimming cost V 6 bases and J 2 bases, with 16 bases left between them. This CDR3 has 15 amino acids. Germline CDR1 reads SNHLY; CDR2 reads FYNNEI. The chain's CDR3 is CASRTNTGPNTEAFF. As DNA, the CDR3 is TGTGCCAGCAGGACAAATACAGGGCCAAACACTGAAGCTTTCTTT.

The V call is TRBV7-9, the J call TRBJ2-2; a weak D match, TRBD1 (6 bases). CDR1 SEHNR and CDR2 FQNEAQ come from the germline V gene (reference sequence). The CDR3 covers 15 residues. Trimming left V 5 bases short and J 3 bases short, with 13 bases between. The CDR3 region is CASSRRTEYTGELFF. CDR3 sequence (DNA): TGTGCCAGCAGCCGCCGGACAGAATACACCGGGGAGCTGTTTTTT.